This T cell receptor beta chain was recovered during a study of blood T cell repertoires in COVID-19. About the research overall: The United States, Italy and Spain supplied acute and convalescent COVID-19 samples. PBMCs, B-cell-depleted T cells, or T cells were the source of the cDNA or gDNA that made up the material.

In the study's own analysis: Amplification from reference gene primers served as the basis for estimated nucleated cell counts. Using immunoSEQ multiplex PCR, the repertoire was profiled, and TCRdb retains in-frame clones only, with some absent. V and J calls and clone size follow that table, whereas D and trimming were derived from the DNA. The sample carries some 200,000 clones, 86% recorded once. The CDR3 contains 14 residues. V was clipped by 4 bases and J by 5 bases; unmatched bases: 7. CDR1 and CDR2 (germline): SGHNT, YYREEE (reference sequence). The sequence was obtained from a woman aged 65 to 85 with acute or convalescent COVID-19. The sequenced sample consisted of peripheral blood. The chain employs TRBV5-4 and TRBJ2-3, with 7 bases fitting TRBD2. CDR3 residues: CASSRGGAGDTQYF. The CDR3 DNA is TGTGCCAGCAGCCGGGGAGGGGCCGGAGATACGCAGTATTTT. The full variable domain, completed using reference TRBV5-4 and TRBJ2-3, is ETGVTQSPTHLIKTRGQQVTLRCSSQSGHNTVSWYQQALGQGPQFIFQYYREEENGRGNFPPRFSGLQFPNYSSELNVNALELDDSALYLCASSRGGAGDTQYFGPGTRLTVL.